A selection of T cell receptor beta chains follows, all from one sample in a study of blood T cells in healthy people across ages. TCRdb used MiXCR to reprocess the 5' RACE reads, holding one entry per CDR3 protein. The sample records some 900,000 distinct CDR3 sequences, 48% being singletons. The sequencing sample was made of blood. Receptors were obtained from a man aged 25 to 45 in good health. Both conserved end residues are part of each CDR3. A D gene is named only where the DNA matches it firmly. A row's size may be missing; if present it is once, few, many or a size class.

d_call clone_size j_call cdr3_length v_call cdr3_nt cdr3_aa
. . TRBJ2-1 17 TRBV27 TGTGCCAGCAGGAAGACTCAGGGGTGCAACTCCTACAATGAGCAGTTCTTC CASRKTQGCNSYNEQFF
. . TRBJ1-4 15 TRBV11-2 TGTGCCAGCAGCCATTGGGCAGACTTTGGTGAAAAACTGTTTTTT CASSHWADFGEKLFF
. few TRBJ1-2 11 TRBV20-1 TGCAGATGGAACAGGGACTATGGCTACACCTTC CRWNRDYGYTF
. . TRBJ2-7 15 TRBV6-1 TGTGCCAGCAGTAAAGGAGGGGCGGGATCCTACGAGCAGTACTTC CASSKGGAGSYEQYF
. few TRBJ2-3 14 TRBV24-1 TGTGCCACCAGTGATGCTTACAGGTCAGATACGCAGTATTTT CATSDAYRSDTQYF
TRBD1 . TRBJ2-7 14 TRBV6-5 TGTGCCAGCAGCCGCCAGACAGGGGGCTACGAGCAGTACTTC CASSRQTGGYEQYF
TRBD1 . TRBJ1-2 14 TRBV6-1 TGTGCCAGCAGCCCTGGAATGACAGGGGACGGCTACACCTTC CASSPGMTGDGYTF
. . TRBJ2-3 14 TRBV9 TGTGCCAGCAGCGTAGCGGGGGCGGGAGATACGCAGTATTTT CASSVAGAGDTQYF
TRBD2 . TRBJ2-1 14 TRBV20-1 TGCAGTGCTGGGGCGCCTAGCGGACTCAATGAGCAGTTCTTC CSAGAPSGLNEQFF
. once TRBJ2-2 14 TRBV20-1 TGCAGTGCTCGCGGGACTCCAGCTCCCGGGGAGCTGTTTTTT CSARGTPAPGELFF
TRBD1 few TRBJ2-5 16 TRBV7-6 TGTGCCAGCAGCTTAGCGGGCAGGGGGCTGGGGGAGACCCAGTACTTC CASSLAGRGLGETQYF
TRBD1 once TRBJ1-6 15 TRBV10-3 TGTGCCATCAGTGAGTCCGACAGGGTGGATTCACCCCTCCACTTT CAISESDRVDSPLHF
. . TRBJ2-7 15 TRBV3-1 TGTGCCAGCAGCCAAGATATGAGAAGCTCCTACGAGCAGTACTTC CASSQDMRSSYEQYF
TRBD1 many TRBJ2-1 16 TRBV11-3 TGTGCCAGCAGCCCCCGAGGGGGACAGGGAAACAATGAGCAGTTCTTC CASSPRGGQGNNEQFF
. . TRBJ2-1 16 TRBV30 TGTGCCTGGAGTTGGCTCCGGGGGAGCATATACAATGAGCAGTTCTTC CAWSWLRGSIYNEQFF
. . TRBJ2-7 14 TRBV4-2 TGTGCCAGCAGCCAAGAAACGGGGAGGTACGAGCAGTACTTC CASSQETGRYEQYF
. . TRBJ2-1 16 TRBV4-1 TGCGACAGCAGGGTGGCGGATAGGGTGTCCTACAATGAGCAGTTCTTC CDSRVADRVSYNEQFF
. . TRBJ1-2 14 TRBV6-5 TGTGCCAGCAGTTACTCGGGCAGGGCGGTTGGCTACACCTTC CASSYSGRAVGYTF
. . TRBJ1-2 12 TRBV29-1 TGCAGCGGGGGGGTCCTTCACTATGGCTACACCTTC CSGGVLHYGYTF
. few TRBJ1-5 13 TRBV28 TGTGCCAGCAGTTTAGGGGAAGGGCAGCCCCAGCATTTT CASSLGEGQPQHF
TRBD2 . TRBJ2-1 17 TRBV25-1 TGTGCCAGCAGTGAAGGTACGCGGGGGGTCTCCTACAATGAGCAGTTCTTC CASSEGTRGVSYNEQFF
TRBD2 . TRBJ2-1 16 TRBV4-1 TGCGCCAGCAGCCATCCGACTAGCGGCTCCTACAATGAGCAGTTCTTC CASSHPTSGSYNEQFF
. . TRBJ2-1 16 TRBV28 TGTGCCAGCAGTCCGGAGTCGGACTTCTCCTACAATGAGCAGTTCTTC CASSPESDFSYNEQFF
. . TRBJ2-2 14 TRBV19 TGTGCCAGTAGACGGGACTTCAGCACCGGGGAGCTGTTTTTT CASRRDFSTGELFF
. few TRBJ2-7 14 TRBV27 TGTGCCAGCAGTTTTCAAGCAGCAGACTACGAGCAGTACTTC CASSFQAADYEQYF
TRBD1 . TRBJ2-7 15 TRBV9 TGTGCCAGCAGCGTAGAAGGGACAGGGGGCCACGAGCAGTACTTC CASSVEGTGGHEQYF
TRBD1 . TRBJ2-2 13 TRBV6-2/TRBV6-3 TGTGCCAGCAGTTGGACAGGAACCGGGGAGCTGTTTTTT CASSWTGTGELFF
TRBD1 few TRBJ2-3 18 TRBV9 TGTGCCAGCAGCACGTCACCCGGACAGGGCCTAAACACAGATACGCAGTATTTT CASSTSPGQGLNTDTQYF
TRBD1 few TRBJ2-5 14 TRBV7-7 TGTGCTAGCAGTTCGACAGGGGCGCAAGAGACCCAGTACTTC CASSSTGAQETQYF
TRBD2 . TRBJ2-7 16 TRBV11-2 TGTGCCAGCAGCTTAGCTACGGGGGGGGTCTCCTACGAGCAGTACTTC CASSLATGGVSYEQYF
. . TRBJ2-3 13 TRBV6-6 TGTGCCAGCAGTGACCTTGGGGGGGATACGCAGTATTTT CASSDLGGDTQYF
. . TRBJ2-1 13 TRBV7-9 TGTGCCAGCAGCTTAGAGGGAGGAAGCGGCCAGTTCTTC CASSLEGGSGQFF
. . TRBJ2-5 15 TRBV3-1 TGTGCCAGCAGCCAACATACAGAGCGGAAAGAGACCCAGTACTTC CASSQHTERKETQYF
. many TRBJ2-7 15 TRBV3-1 TGTGCCAGCAGCCAACTCACGTCCAGCCACCACGAGCAGTACTTC CASSQLTSSHHEQYF
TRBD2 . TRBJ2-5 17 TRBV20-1 TGCAGTGCCGCCGACAGCCATAGCGGGGGGGTGGAAGAGACCCAGTACTTC CSAADSHSGGVEETQYF
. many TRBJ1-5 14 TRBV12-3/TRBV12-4 TGTGCCAGCACCCGGGGGCACCTTAATCAGCCCCAGCATTTT CASTRGHLNQPQHF
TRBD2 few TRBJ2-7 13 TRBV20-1 TGCAGTGCTAGCTTAGCGGGGGCCTACGAGCAGTACTTC CSASLAGAYEQYF
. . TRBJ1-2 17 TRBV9 TGTGCCAGCAGCGTAGATGTAGGGCGACCGACTGATTATGGCTACACCTTC CASSVDVGRPTDYGYTF
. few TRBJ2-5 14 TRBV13 TGTGCCAGCAGCGCGCAGGGGAAGCAAGAGACCCAGTACTTC CASSAQGKQETQYF
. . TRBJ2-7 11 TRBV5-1 TGCGCCAGCAGCCCGGAGGGAGAGCAGTACTTC CASSPEGEQYF
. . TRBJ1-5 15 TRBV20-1 TGCAGTGCTAGAGATTTACGAGGAGGCAATCAGCCCCAGCATTTT CSARDLRGGNQPQHF
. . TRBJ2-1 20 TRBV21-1 TGTGCCAGCAGCAAAAACGGCCTAGCGGGGGGGCCTATTGTGTACAATGAGCAGTTCTTC CASSKNGLAGGPIVYNEQFF